This T cell receptor beta chain originates from a study of early T cells in non-severe SARS-CoV-2 infection. Study context: With bulk RNA from unsorted whole blood as input, sequencing yielded unpaired chains.

Findings and caveats of the study: VDJdb-based matching was biased toward anti-spike CD8 responses and missed private and CD4 specificities.

About this clonotype itself: Its specificity is unknown.

In the library, individual cDNA molecules carried attached unique molecular identifiers. Each CDR3 protein is one row after TCRdb ran MiXCR on the 5' RACE reads. The sample gives roughly 20,000 distinct CDR3 sequences, approximately 5.8% of which show up once; 14% is in the top ten. This material consisted of whole blood, taken at baseline. This TCR derives from an adult who was a healthcare worker with PCR-confirmed SARS-CoV-2 infection or an uninfected control (not recorded which).

The CDR3 is CASSLASGYEQYF. The CDR3 DNA follows: TGTGCCAGCAGCTTAGCCAGCGGGTACGAGCAGTACTTC. The gene calls are TRBV11-2 and TRBJ2-7; D might be TRBD2 (6 bases). Looked up from germline, CDR1 is SGHAT and CDR2 is FQNNGV. Between the trimmed V and J ends, which lost 1 base and 4 bases, there was a span of 8 bases. The CDR3 has 13 amino acids.